Listed here are 5 T cell receptor beta chains from one sample, sequenced in a study of blood T cell repertoires in COVID-19. The protocol was immunoSEQ multiplex PCR, while the TCRdb copy is restricted to in-frame clones and leaves out a portion. The data hold approximately 90,000 clones, with 87% observed a single time. The sample comprised peripheral blood. Receptor source: a human donor in a cohort sampled during active COVID-19.

The chain has TRBV5-6 and TRBJ2-5, with TRBD1 matching over 7 bases. The germline V gene has CDR1 SGHDT and CDR2 YYEEEE. The trim removed 6 bases at V and 6 bases at J, leaving 8 bases unmatched. The CDR3 spans 13 residues. The CDR3 region is CASTRQGAKTQYF. The CDR3 nucleotides are TGTGCCAGCACCAGACAGGGTGCGAAGACCCAGTACTTC.

The J gene is TRBJ1-6, the V gene TRBV15; D unresolved. Looked up from germline, CDR1 is LNHNV and CDR2 is YYDKDF (reference sequence). V was cut by 1 base and J by 7 bases, with 5 bases left in between. There are 13 residues in the CDR3. The CDR3 region is CATSRAGNSPLHF. The CDR3 DNA sequence: TGTGCCACCAGCAGAGCCGGGAATTCACCCCTCCACTTT.

Only one count was recorded for this clone. The V gene is TRBV21-1, the J gene TRBJ1-6. TRBV21-1 represents a pseudogene. The CDR3 length is 21 residues. CDR3 sequence reads: CASSKKKSGSLMRNYNSPLHF. The CDR3 DNA sequence: TGTGCCAGCAGCAAAAAAAAATCCGGATCTTTGATGCGGAACTATAATTCACCCCTCCACTTT.

The table lists this clone with a few counts. The chain combines TRBV4-1 with TRBJ2-7; 8 nucleotides line up with TRBD2. Looked up from germline, CDR1 is MGHRA and CDR2 is YSYEKL. This CDR3 region has 16 residues. Unmatched junction bases numbered 7, after V lost 0 bases and J lost 3 bases. The chain's CDR3 is CASSQEDAGGYYEQYF. CDR3 nucleotide sequence: TGCGCCAGCAGCCAAGAAGATGCGGGGGGCTACTACGAGCAGTACTTC.

The chain has TRBV11-2 and TRBJ2-5; TRBD2 matches at 8 bases. Germline V gene data show CDR1 as SGHAT and CDR2 as FQNNGV. V lost 1 base, J lost 7 bases, and 2 bases stayed unmatched. The CDR3 is 13 residues long. This chain's CDR3 is CASSLAGGPTQYF. CDR3 nucleotides: TGTGCCAGCAGCTTAGCGGGGGGGCCGACCCAGTACTTC.